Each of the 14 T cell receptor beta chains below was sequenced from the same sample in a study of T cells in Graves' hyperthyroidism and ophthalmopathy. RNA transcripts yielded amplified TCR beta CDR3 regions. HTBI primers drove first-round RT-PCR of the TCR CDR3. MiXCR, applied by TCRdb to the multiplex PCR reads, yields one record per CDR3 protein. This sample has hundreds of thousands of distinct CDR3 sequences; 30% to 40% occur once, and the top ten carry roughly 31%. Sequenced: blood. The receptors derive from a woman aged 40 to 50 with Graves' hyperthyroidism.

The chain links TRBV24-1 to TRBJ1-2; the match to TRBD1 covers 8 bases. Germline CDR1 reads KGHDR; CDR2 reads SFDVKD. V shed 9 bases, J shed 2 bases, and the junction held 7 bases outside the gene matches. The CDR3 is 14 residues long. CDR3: CATQGTGANYGYTF. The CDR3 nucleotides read TGTGCCACCCAGGGGACAGGAGCAAACTATGGCTACACCTTC.

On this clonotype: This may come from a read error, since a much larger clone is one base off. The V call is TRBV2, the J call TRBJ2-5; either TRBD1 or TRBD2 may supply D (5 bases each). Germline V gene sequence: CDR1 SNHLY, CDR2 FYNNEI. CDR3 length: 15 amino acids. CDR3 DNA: TGTGCCAGCAGTGAAGCTGTGGGGGTCCAAGGGACCCAGTACTTC. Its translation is CASSEAVGVQGTQYF.

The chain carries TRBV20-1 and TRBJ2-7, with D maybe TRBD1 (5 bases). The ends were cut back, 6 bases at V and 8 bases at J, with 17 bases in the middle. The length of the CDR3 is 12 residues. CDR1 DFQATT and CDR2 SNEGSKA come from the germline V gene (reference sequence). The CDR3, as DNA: TGCAGTGCCGCCAGGGAAGTCCACAAGCAGTACTTC. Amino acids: CSAAREVHKQYF.

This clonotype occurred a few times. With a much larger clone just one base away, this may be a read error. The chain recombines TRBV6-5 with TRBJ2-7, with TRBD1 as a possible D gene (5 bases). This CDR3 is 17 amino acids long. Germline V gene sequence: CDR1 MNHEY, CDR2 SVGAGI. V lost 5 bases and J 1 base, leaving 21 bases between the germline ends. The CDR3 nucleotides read TGTGCCAGCAGTGAGTCGAATGCAGGGTTAGTTTCCTACGAGCAGTACTTC. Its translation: CASSESNAGLVSYEQYF.

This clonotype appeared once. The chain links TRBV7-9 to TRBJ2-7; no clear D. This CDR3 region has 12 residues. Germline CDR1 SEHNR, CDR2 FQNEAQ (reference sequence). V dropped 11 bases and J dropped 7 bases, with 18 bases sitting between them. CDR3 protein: CAWSVARAEQYF. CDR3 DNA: TGTGCCTGGAGTGTAGCCCGGGCAGAGCAGTACTTC. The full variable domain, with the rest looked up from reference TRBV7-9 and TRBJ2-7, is DTGVSQNPRHKITKRGQNVTFRCDPISEHNRLYWYRQTLGQGPEFLTYFQNEAQLEKSRLLSDRFSAERPKGSFSTLEIQRTEQGDSAMYLCAWSVARAEQYFGPGTRLTVT.

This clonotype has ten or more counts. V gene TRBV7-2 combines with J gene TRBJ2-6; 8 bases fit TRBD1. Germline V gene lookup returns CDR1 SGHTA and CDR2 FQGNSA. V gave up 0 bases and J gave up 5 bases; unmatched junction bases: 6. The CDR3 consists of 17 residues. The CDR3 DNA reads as TGTGCCAGCAGCTTAGCGCGACAGGGGATTCGGGCCAACGTCCTGACTTTC. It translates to CASSLARQGIRANVLTF.

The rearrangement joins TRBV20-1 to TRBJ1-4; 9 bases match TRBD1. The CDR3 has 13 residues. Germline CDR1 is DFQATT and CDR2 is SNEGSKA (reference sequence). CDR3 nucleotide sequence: TGCAGCAGCTTCAGACAGGGGGGTGAAAAACTGTTTTTT. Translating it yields CSSFRQGGEKLFF.

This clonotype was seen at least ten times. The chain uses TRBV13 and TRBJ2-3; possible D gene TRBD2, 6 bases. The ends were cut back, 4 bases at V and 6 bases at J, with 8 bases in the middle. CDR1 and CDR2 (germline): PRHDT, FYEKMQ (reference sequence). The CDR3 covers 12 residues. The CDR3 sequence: CASSWGVDTQYF. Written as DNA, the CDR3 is TGTGCCAGCAGCTGGGGGGTGGATACGCAGTATTTT.

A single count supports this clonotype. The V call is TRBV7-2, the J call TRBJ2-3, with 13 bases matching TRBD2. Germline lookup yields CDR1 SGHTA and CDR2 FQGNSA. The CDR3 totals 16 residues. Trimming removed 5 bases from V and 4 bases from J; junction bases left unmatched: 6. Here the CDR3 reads CASSQGLAGIPDTQYF. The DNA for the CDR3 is TGTGCCAGCAGCCAGGGACTAGCGGGGATCCCAGATACGCAGTATTTT.

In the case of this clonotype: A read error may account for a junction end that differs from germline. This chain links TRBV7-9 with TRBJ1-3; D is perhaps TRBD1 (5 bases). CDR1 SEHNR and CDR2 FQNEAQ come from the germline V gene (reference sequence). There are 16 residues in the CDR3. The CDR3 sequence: CASSQDVRGSGNTIYF. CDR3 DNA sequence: TGCGCCAGCAGCCAAGATGTAAGGGGCTCTGGAAACACCATATATTTT.

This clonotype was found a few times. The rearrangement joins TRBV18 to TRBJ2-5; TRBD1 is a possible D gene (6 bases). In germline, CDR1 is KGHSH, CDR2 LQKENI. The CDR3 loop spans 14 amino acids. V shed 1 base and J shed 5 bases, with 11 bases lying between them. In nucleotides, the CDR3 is TGTGCCAGCTCACCACAGGCAGGGGCCGAGACCCAGTACTTC. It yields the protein CASSPQAGAETQYF.

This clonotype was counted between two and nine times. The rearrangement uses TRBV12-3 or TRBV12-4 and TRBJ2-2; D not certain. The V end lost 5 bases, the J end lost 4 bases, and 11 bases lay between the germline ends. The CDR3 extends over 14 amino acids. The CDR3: CASSPRLGTGELFF. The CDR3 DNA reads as TGTGCCAGCAGTCCAAGGCTGGGCACCGGGGAGCTGTTTTTT.

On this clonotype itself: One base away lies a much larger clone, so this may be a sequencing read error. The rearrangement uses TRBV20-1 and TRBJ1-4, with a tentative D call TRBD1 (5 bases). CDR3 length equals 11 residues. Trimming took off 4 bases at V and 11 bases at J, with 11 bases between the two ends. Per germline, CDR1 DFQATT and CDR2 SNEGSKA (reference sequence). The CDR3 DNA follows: TGCAGTGCTAAGGGGCGGGAGAAACTGTTTTTT. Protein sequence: CSAKGREKLFF.

The CDR3 spells CATSRGTEAFF. The CDR3 DNA follows: TGTGCCACCTCGAGGGGCACTGAAGCTTTCTTT. V and J are TRBV24-1 and TRBJ1-1; a possible D gene is TRBD1 (5 bases). The CDR3 loop spans 11 amino acids. Germline assignment: CDR1 KGHDR and CDR2 SFDVKD. Deletions cut 9 bases from V and 4 bases from J, with 8 bases between.